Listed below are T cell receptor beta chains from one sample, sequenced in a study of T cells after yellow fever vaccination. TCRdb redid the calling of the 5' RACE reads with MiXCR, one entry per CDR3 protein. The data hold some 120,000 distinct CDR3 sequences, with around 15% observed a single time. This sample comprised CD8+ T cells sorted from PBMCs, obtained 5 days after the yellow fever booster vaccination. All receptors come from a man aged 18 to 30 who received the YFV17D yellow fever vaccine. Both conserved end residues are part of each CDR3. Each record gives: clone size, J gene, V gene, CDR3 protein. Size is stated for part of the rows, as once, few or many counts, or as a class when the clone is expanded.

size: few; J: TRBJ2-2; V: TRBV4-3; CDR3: CASSQEAGMVTGELFF
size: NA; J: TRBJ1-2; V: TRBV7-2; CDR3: CASSDHPPGTEYGYTF
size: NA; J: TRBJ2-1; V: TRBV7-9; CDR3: CASSSVDEQFF
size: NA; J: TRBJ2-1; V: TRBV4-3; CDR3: CASSQDSTAASYNEQFF
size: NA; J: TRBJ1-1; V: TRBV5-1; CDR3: CASSPGLRGNTEAFF
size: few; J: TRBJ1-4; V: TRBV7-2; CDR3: CASSPSQWGEKLFF
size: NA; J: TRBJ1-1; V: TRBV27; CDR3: CASSSDRDYTEAFF
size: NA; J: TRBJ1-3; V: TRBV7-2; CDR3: CASSLGRDRGRNTIYF
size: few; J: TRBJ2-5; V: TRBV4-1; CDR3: CASSHKSQETQYF
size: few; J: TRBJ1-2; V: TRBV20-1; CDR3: CSARDWAGDTYGYTF
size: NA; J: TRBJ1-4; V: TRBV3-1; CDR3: CASSQDLFGVGEKLFF
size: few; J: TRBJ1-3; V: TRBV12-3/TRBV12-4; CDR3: CGSGWHGGDTIYF
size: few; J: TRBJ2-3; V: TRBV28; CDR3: CASSLNRLARRDTQYF
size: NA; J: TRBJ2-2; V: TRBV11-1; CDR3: CASSLRPSGNTGELFF
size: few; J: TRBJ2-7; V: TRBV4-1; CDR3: CASSQEGLAGRYEQYF
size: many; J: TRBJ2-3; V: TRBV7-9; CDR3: CASSFSPGAGDTQYF
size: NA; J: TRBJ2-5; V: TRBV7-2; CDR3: CASSLKTPRGHQETQYF
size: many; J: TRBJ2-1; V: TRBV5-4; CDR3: CASSTLERSSYNEQFF
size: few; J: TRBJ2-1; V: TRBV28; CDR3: CASSLAGGNEQFF
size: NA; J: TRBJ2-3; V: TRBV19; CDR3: CASWGGGGDTQYF
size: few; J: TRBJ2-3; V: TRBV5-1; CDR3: CASSLRARQGLDTQYF
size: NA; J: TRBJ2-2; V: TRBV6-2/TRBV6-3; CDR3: CASSYSRTSGGRNTGELFF
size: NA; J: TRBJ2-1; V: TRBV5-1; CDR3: CASSYGFSGPDEQFF
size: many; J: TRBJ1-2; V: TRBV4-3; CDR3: CASSQGRGQALNYYGYTF
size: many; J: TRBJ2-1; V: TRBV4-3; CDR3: CASSQDPGLGEQFF
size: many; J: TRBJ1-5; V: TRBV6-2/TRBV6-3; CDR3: CASSYSGDQPQHF
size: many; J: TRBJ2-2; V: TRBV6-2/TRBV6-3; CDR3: CAHAGGPGELFF
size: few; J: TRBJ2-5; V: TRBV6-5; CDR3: CASSPLGGEETQYF
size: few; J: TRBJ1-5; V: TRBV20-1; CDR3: CSAKSRLGGFQPQHF
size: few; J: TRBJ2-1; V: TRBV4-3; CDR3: CASSQLTGGWYNEQFF
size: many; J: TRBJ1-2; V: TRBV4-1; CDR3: CASSQFPGREGDGYTF
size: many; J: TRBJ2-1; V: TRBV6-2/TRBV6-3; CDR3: CASSPSMSSYNEQFF
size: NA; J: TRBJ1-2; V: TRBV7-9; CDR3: CASSLEQGANYGYTF
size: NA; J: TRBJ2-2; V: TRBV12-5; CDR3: CASGGREITGELFF
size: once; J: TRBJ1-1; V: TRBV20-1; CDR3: CSAPRGNTEAFF
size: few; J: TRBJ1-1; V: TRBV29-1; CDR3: CSVVGMNTEAFF
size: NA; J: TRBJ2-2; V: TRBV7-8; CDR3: CASSSDRNTGELFF
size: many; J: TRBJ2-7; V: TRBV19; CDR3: CASSPASNYEQYF
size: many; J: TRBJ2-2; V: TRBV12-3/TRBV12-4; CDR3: CASRTSGGNTGELFF
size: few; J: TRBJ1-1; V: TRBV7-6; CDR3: CASSSRTSLGTEAFF
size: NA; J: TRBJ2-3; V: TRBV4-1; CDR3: CASSLRSRVPSPDTQYF
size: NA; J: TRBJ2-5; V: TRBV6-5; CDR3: CASSDQAQGLRTQYF
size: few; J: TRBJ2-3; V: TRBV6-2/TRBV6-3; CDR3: CASNNRRIAGFTDTQYF
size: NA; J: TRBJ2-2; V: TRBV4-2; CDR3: CDSSQLVGETRNPGELFF
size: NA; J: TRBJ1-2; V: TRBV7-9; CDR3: CASSPLGGLYYGYTF
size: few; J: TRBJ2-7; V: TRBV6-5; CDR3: CASSYGQGPYEQYF
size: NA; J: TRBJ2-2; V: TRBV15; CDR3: CATSKGQRRTGELFF
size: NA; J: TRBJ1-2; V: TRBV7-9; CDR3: CASSWGGGDGYTF
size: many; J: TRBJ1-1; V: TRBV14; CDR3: CASSSIYEGGTGTEAFF
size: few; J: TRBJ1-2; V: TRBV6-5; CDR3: CASSYRANYGYTF
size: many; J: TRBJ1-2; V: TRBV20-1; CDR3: CSAGRLRPYGYTF
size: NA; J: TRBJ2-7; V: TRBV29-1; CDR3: CSVAGTGPLEQYF
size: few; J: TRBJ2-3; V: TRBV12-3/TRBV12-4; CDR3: CASSSTGATGLDTQYF